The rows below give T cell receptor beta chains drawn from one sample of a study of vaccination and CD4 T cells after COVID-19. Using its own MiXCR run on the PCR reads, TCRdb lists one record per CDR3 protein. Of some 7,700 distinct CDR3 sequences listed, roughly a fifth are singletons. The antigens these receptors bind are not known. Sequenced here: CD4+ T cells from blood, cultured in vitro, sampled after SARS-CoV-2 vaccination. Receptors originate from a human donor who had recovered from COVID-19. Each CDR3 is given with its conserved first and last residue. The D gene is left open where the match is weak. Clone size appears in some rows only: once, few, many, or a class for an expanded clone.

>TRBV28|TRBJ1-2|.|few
CASSLGDQPYGYTF
TGTGCCAGCAGTTTGGGGGACCAGCCCTATGGCTACACCTTC
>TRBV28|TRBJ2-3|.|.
CASSRLISSTDTQYF
TGTGCCAGCAGCAGGCTTATTTCTAGCACAGATACGCAGTATTTT
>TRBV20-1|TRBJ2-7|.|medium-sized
CSASPGVNEQYF
TGCAGTGCTAGCCCAGGGGTAAACGAGCAGTACTTC
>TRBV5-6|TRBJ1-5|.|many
CASSQDSNQPQHF
TGTGCCAGCAGCCAGGACAGCAATCAGCCCCAGCATTTT
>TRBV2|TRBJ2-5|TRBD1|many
CASNNDGQGGETQYF
TGTGCCAGCAATAATGATGGACAGGGTGGAGAGACCCAGTACTTC
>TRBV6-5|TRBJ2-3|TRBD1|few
CASSFDRELSTDTQYF
TGTGCCAGCAGTTTTGACAGGGAATTAAGCACAGATACGCAGTATTTT
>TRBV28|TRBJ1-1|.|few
CASSPRGEAFF
TGTGCCAGCAGCCCCCGTGGGGAAGCTTTCTTT
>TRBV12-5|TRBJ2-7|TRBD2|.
CASGRPTSGVNEQYF
TGTGCTAGTGGGCGACCGACTAGCGGGGTGAACGAGCAGTACTTC
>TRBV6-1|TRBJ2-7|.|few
CASSEGRGYPGEQYF
TGTGCCAGCAGTGAGGGTCGGGGCTACCCAGGCGAGCAGTACTTC
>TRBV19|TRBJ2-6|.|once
CASTLGSRSSGANVLTF
TGTGCCAGTACTCTAGGGTCCAGGAGCTCTGGGGCCAACGTCCTGACTTTC
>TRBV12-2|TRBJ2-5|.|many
CASRLKGRTSGTSNMETQYF
TGTGCAAGTCGCTTAAAAGGGAGGACTAGCGGGACGTCCAATATGGAGACCCAGTACTTC
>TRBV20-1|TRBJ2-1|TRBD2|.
CSAPLAGKGNEQFF
TGCAGTGCTCCACTAGCGGGAAAAGGGAATGAGCAGTTCTTC
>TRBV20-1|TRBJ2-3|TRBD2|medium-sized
CSAKGASGIGTQYF
TGCAGTGCTAAAGGAGCTAGCGGGATCGGTACGCAGTATTTT
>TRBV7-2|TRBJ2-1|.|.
CASSLEADRLLSYNEQFF
TGTGCCAGCAGCTTAGAGGCCGACAGACTACTCTCCTACAATGAGCAGTTCTTC
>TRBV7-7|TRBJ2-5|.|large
CASSLGTVAQETQYF
TGTGCCAGCAGCTTAGGGACAGTCGCCCAAGAGACCCAGTACTTC
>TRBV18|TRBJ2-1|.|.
CASSPTGQSGQFF
TGTGCCAGCTCACCAACCGGGCAATCGGGGCAGTTCTTC
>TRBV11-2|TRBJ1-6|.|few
CASGNNSPLHF
TGTGCCTCAGGCAATAATTCACCCCTCCACTTT
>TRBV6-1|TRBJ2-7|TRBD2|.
CASNSGGREGEQYF
TGTGCCAGCAATAGCGGCGGCAGGGAGGGCGAGCAGTACTTC
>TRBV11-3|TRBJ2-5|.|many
CASSWGQWETQYF
TGTGCCAGCAGCTGGGGACAATGGGAGACCCAGTACTTC
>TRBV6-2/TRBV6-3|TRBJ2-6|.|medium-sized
CASSYTGANVLTF
TGTGCCAGCAGTTATACTGGGGCCAACGTCCTGACTTTC
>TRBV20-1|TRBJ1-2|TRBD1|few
CSARALQGRPNYGYTF
TGCAGTGCTAGAGCGCTACAGGGGCGTCCTAACTATGGCTACACCTTC
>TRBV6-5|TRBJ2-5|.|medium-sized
CASSYSKQGRETQYF
TGTGCCAGCAGTTACTCGAAGCAGGGACGAGAGACCCAGTACTTC
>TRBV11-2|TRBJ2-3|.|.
CASSPIGAYGPTTDTQYF
TGTGCCAGCAGCCCAATAGGAGCCTACGGACCAACCACAGATACGCAGTATTTT
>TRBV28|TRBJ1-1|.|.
CASSFPGLNTEAFF
TGTGCCAGCAGTTTCCCAGGGTTGAACACTGAAGCTTTCTTT
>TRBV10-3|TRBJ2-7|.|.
CAISEQGIYEQYF
TGTGCCATCAGTGAGCAGGGGATCTACGAGCAGTACTTC
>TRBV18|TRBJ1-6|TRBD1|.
CASSPGTGDSPLHF
TGTGCCAGCTCACCCGGGACAGGGGATTCACCCCTCCACTTT
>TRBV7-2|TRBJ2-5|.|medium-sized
CASSLGQETQYF
TGTGCCAGCAGCTTAGGACAAGAGACCCAGTACTTC
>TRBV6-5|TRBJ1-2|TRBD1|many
CASSYRSTGDRNYGYTF
TGTGCCAGCAGTTACCGCAGTACAGGGGACCGTAACTATGGCTACACCTTC
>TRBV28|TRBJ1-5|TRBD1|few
CASSTGGQPQHF
TGTGCCAGTTCAACAGGGGGCCAGCCCCAGCATTTT